The sequence of this T cell receptor beta chain was determined in a study of blood T cell repertoires in COVID-19. Across the study: The United States, Italy and Spain supplied acute and convalescent COVID-19 samples. From T cells, B-cell-depleted T cells, or PBMCs came the material, which was cDNA or gDNA.

Methods used by the authors: How many nucleated cells were present was estimated from reference gene primer amplification. Sequencing was performed with immunoSEQ multiplex PCR; in TCRdb, only in-frame clones are kept and a portion is missing. The V and J calls and clone size are taken from that table; D and trimming were inferred from the DNA. The data show 200,000 or so clones, with roughly 87% seen just once and 1.5% to 2% held by the top ten. The CDR3 extends over 16 amino acids. From germline, CDR1 is SGHRS and CDR2 YFSETQ. V gave up 4 bases and J gave up 4 bases; unmatched junction bases: 10. The chain employs TRBV5-1 and TRBJ2-1; 8 positions agree with TRBD2. Sample: peripheral blood. The receptor comes from a man aged 35 to 55 with active or convalescent COVID-19. The CDR3 DNA is TGCGCCAGCAGCCGGGGTGGCGGGGGGAAATACAATGAGCAGTTCTTC. Its protein is CASSRGGGGKYNEQFF.